The 17 T cell receptor beta chains below come from one sample, sequenced in a study of identical twins. TCRdb redid the calling of the 5' RACE reads with MiXCR, one entry per CDR3 protein. This sample has about 330,000 distinct CDR3 sequences; roughly 12% occur once, and the top ten carry approximately 7.6%. These same records also appear under a second study, on yellow fever vaccine responses in identical twins.

Specimen: CD8+ T cells sorted from blood. These receptors all stem from a woman between 18 and 30 years old in good health.

V and J are TRBV9 and TRBJ2-2, with no clear D. Germline lookup yields CDR1 SGDLS and CDR2 YYNGEE. This CDR3 spans 15 amino acids. Trimming pared 4 bases from V and 6 bases from J, leaving 16 bases between. The CDR3 DNA follows: TGTGCCAGCAGCCCACGGTCCGCCCCGGCCGGGGAGCTGTTTTTT. Protein product: CASSPRSAPAGELFF.

J is TRBJ2-2 and V is TRBV6-1, with D perhaps matching TRBD1 (6 bases). CDR1 and CDR2 from the germline V gene are MNHNS and SASEGT. This CDR3 has 15 amino acids. Trimming shortened V by 7 bases and J by 6 bases, and 18 bases separated the two germline ends. The CDR3 loop reads CASNASPTGAGELFF. The DNA for the CDR3 is TGTGCCAGCAACGCAAGTCCGACAGGTGCCGGGGAGCTGTTTTTT.

V gene TRBV6-2 or TRBV6-3 combines with J gene TRBJ2-2; 8 positions match TRBD1. CDR1 is MNHEY, CDR2 SVGEGT, per germline. Trimming cost V 0 bases and J 2 bases; bases outside gene matches: 14. The CDR3 covers 20 residues. CDR3 nucleotides: TGTGCCAGCAGTTACTCGATCACCGGGACAGGCGATTTAAACACCGGGGAGCTGTTTTTT. Protein product: CASSYSITGTGDLNTGELFF.

The genes are TRBV5-5 and TRBJ2-7, with D possibly matching TRBD1 (6 bases). Looked up from germline, CDR1 is SGHKS and CDR2 is YYEKEE (reference sequence). V shed 4 bases and J shed 7 bases, with 21 bases lying between them. This CDR3 comprises 15 residues. The CDR3 DNA reads TGTGCCAGCAGCCCCCGGGCAGGGGAAAGAGGGGAGCAGTACTTC. Translation: CASSPRAGERGEQYF.

This chain connects TRBV19 to TRBJ2-4; D might be TRBD1 or TRBD2, each matching 5 bases. V gave up 8 bases and J gave up 1 base, with 21 bases separating them. The CDR3 is made up of 17 amino acids. Germline CDR1 and CDR2: LNHDA and SQIVND (reference sequence). CDR3 sequence reads: CASSTVGWTEAKNIQYF. The CDR3 DNA sequence: TGTGCCAGTTCGACAGTCGGGTGGACTGAGGCCAAAAACATTCAGTACTTC.

V gene TRBV5-8 combines with J gene TRBJ2-7; weak D call: TRBD1 (5 bases). CDR3 length: 13 amino acids. The V end lost 5 bases, the J end lost 3 bases, and 12 bases lay between the germline ends. Germline assignment: CDR1 SGHTS and CDR2 YDEGEE. CDR3 region: CASRPGHLYEQYF. The CDR3 region has the DNA TGTGCCAGCAGACCCGGACACCTCTACGAGCAGTACTTC.

This clonotype was counted a few times. This chain uses TRBV7-2 with TRBJ1-1; D gene ambiguous. Trimming took 1 base from V and 4 from J, leaving 7 bases between them. The CDR3 totals 13 residues. Germline V CDR1 and CDR2: SGHTA, FQGNSA. CDR3 loop: CASSLEYVTEAFF. DNA for the CDR3: TGTGCCAGCAGCTTAGAGTATGTCACTGAAGCTTTCTTT.

This chain links TRBV2 with TRBJ2-7, with D maybe TRBD1 (5 bases). Germline assignment: CDR1 SNHLY and CDR2 FYNNEI. This CDR3 has 13 residues. With 3 bases removed from V and 6 bases from J, the gap between germline ends came to 12 bases. This CDR3 is CASSEETDSEQYV. CDR3 coding DNA: TGTGCCAGCAGTGAGGAAACAGACAGCGAGCAGTACGTC.

This clonotype was observed a few times. The rearrangement links TRBV6-4 to TRBJ2-6; TRBD2 matches 11 bases. The CDR3 totals 16 residues. The V and J ends lost 6 bases and 0 bases, in that order; junction bases with no gene match: 1. In germline, CDR1 is MRHNA, CDR2 SNTAGT. CDR3 amino acids: CASRGLAGSGANVLTF. DNA for the CDR3: TGTGCCAGCAGAGGACTAGCGGGCTCTGGGGCCAACGTCCTGACTTTC.

V is TRBV20-1 and J is TRBJ2-3; D is unresolved. Germline lookup yields CDR1 DFQATT and CDR2 SNEGSKA (reference sequence). The ends were cut back, 7 bases at V and 4 bases at J, with 15 bases in the middle. The CDR3 has 13 residues. CDR3 nucleotides: TGCAGTGTGGTTCGGAGATTCGCAGATACGCAGTATTTT. Amino acid sequence: CSVVRRFADTQYF.

The CDR3 reads CAASSGRSSYNEQFF. CDR3 nucleotide sequence: TGTGCCGCGTCTAGCGGCAGGAGCTCCTACAATGAGCAGTTCTTC. The V and J genes are TRBV15 and TRBJ2-1; 7 bases are a match to TRBD2. Trimming cost V 11 bases and J 0 bases; bases outside gene matches: 10. Germline CDR1 is LNHNV and CDR2 is YYDKDF (reference sequence). The CDR3 sequence is 15 residues long.

The rearrangement joins TRBV20-1 to TRBJ2-1, with TRBD1 matching over 7 bases. CDR3 length: 20 amino acids. The germline V gene encodes CDR1 DFQATT and CDR2 SNEGSKA (reference sequence). The ends lost 0 bases at V and 1 base at J; junction bases unmatched: 18. CDR3 protein: CSARDLYTDRPLGSYNEQFF. The CDR3 DNA follows: TGCAGTGCTAGAGATCTTTATACGGACAGGCCCCTCGGGTCCTACAATGAGCAGTTCTTC.

This clonotype was seen a few times. This chain links TRBV3-1 with TRBJ1-4; no definite D call. Germline V gives CDR1 LGHDT, CDR2 YNNKEL (reference sequence). V gave up 0 bases and J gave up 8 bases, with 13 bases separating them. CDR3 size: 15 residues. The CDR3 DNA follows: TGTGCCAGCAGCCAAGATATTGATCATGCGGAAAAACTGTTTTTT. Encoded protein: CASSQDIDHAEKLFF.

The chain recombines TRBV14 with TRBJ2-1; D may be TRBD1 (5 bases). The CDR3 has 14 residues. Germline V gene lookup returns CDR1 SGHDN and CDR2 FVKESK. V lost 4 bases to trimming and J lost 10 bases, with 17 bases between them. CDR3: CASSPGGVAGEQFF. Here the CDR3 DNA reads TGTGCCAGCAGCCCAGGTGGGGTGGCAGGGGAGCAGTTCTTC.

This clonotype was seen a few times. This chain joins TRBV11-2 and TRBJ2-5; D is perhaps TRBD1 or TRBD2 (5 bases each). The V end was cut by 1 base, the J end by 5 bases, with 14 bases between. The V gene's germline CDR1 is SGHAT and CDR2 FQNNGV. This CDR3 is built from 15 residues. CDR3 sequence: CASSLVEVEGETQYF. CDR3 DNA: TGTGCCAGCAGCTTAGTAGAGGTAGAGGGGGAGACCCAGTACTTC.

The chain carries TRBV5-4 and TRBJ2-1, with D tentatively TRBD2 (5 bases). CDR1 is SGHNT, CDR2 YYREEE, per germline (reference sequence). The CDR3 consists of 14 residues. Trimming cost V 0 bases and J 5 bases, with 9 bases left between them. The CDR3 DNA reads as TGTGCCAGCAGCTTGGAGGACTGGCACAATGAGCAGTTCTTC. The encoded protein is CASSLEDWHNEQFF.

The chain uses TRBV7-9 and TRBJ2-7, with a weak D call TRBD2 (6 bases). The CDR3 extends over 16 amino acids. Trimming removed 2 bases at V and 4 bases at J, with 18 bases between. CDR1 is SEHNR, CDR2 FQNEAQ, per germline (reference sequence). Here the CDR3 reads CASSLSWSSEQYEQYF. The CDR3 DNA sequence: TGTGCCAGCAGCTTAAGTTGGTCTAGCGAGCAATACGAGCAGTACTTC.